The source of this T cell receptor (beta chain) is a study of blood T cell repertoires in COVID-19. Study-level background: Sites in the United States, Italy and Spain provided acute and convalescent COVID-19 samples. Nucleic acid was either cDNA or gDNA, and it came from T cells, B-cell-depleted T cells, or PBMCs.

The ends lost 6 bases at V and 1 base at J; junction bases unmatched: 8. This CDR3 is built from 15 residues. Germline V gene data show CDR1 as SNHLY and CDR2 as FYNNEI. Under the authors' procedure: Amplified reference gene primers provided the basis for estimating nucleated cell counts. Clones were read by immunoSEQ multiplex PCR, and TCRdb kept only the in-frame ones, dropping some. V, J and clone size were drawn from that table, and D and trimming were deduced from the DNA. Seen here are fewer than 35,000 clones, approximately 82% observed once, and the top ten hold about 2%. This receptor was obtained from a man aged 80 or over with active or convalescent COVID-19. The chain joins TRBV2 to TRBJ1-1, with TRBD1 matching 7 bases. The sequencing sample was made of peripheral blood. CDR3 amino acids: CASSRSRGENTEAFF. DNA for the CDR3: TGTGCCAGCAGCCGATCCAGGGGGGAGAACACTGAAGCTTTCTTT.